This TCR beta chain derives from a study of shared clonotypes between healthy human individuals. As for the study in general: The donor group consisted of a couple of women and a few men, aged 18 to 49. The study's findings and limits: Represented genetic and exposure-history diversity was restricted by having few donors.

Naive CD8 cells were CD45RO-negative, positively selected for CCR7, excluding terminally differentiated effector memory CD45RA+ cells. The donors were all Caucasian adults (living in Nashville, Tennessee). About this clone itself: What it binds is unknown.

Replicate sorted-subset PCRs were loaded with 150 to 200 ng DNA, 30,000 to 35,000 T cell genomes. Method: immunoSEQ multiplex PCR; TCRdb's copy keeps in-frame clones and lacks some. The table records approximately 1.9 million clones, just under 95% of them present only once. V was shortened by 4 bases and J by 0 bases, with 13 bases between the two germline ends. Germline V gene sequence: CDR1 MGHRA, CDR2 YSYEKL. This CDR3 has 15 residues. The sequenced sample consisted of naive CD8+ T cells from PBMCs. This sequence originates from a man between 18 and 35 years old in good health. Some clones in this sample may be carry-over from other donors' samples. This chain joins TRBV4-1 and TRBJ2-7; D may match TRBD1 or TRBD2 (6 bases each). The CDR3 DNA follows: TGCGCCAGCAGCCTCAACGAGGGGGGCTCCTACGAGCAGTACTTC. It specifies CASSLNEGGSYEQYF.